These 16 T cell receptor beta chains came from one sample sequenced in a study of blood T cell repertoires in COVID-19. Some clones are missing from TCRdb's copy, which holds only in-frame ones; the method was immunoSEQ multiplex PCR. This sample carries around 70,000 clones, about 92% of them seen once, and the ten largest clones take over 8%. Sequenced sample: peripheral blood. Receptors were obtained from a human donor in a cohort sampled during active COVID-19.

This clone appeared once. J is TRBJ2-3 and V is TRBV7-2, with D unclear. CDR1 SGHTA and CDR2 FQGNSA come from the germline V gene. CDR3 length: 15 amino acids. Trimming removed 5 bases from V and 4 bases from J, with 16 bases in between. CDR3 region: CASSLLVSAADTQYF. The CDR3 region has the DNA TGTGCCAGCAGCCTACTCGTTTCGGCGGCAGATACGCAGTATTTT.

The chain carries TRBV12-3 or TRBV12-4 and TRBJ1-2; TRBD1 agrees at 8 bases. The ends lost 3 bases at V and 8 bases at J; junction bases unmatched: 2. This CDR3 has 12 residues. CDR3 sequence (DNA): TGTGCCAGCAGTTTCGGGGACAGGGGCTACACCTTC. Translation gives CASSFGDRGYTF.

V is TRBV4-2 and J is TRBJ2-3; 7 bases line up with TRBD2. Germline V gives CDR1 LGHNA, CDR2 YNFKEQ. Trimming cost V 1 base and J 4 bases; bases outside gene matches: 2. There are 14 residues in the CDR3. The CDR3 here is CASSQGTSPDTQYF. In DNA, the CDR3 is TGTGCCAGCAGCCAAGGGACTAGTCCAGATACGCAGTATTTT.

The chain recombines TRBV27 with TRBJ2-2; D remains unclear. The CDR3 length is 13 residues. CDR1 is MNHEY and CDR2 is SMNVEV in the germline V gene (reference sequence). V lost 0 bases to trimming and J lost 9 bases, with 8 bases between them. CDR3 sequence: CASSLSARRELFF. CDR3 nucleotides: TGTGCCAGCAGTTTATCAGCTAGACGGGAGCTGTTTTTT.

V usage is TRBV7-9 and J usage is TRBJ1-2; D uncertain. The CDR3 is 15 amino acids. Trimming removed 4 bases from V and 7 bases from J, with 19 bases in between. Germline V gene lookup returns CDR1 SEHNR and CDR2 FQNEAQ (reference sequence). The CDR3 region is CASSSSGPRLGGYTF. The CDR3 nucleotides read TGTGCCAGCAGCTCCTCGGGTCCGCGATTGGGTGGCTACACCTTC. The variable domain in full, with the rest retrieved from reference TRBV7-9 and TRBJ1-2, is DTGVSQNPRHKITKRGQNVTFRCDPISEHNRLYWYRQTLGQGPEFLTYFQNEAQLEKSRLLSDRFSAERPKGSFSTLEIQRTEQGDSAMYLCASSSSGPRLGGYTFGSGTRLTVV.

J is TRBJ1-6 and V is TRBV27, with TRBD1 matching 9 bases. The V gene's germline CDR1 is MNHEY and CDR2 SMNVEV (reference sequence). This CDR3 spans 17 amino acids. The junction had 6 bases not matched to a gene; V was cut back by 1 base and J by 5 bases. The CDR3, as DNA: TGTGCCAGCAGTTTATATGTCAGGGACAGGGATAATTCACCCCTCCACTTT. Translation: CASSLYVRDRDNSPLHF.

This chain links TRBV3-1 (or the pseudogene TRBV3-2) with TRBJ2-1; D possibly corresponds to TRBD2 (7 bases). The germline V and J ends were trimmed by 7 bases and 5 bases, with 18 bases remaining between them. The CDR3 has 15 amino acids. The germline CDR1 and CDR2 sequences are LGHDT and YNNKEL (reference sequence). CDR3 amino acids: CASTLGASGNNEQFF. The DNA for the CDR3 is TGTGCCAGCACCCTGGGGGCTAGCGGAAACAATGAGCAGTTCTTC.

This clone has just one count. CDR3 coding DNA: TGTGCCAGCAGCCGAGGGACAGGGAAAGAGACCCAGTACTTC. Translated, it gives CASSRGTGKETQYF. The rearrangement uses TRBV7-8 and TRBJ2-5, with TRBD1 identical over 9 bases. The CDR3 is 14 amino acids. The V gene end was trimmed by 5 bases and the J gene end by 3 bases; junction bases not matched to a gene: 4. In germline, CDR1 is SGHVS, CDR2 FQNEAQ.

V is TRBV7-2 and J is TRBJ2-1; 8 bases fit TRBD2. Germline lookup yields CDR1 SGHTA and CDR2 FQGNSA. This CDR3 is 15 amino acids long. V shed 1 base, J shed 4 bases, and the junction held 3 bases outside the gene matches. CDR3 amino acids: CASSLEGLVYNEQFF. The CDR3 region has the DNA TGTGCCAGCAGCTTAGAGGGACTAGTGTACAATGAGCAGTTCTTC.

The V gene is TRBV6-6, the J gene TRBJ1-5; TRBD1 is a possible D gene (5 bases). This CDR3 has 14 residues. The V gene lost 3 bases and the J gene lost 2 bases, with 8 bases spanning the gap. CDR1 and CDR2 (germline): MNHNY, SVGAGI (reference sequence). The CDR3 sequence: CASSYEGGNQPQHF. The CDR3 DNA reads TGTGCCAGCAGTTATGAAGGGGGCAATCAGCCCCAGCATTTT.

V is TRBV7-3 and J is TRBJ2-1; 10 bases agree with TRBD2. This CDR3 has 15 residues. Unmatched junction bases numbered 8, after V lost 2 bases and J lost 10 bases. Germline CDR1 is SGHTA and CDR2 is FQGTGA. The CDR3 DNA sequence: TGTGCCAGCAGCTTAGGTCTAGCGGGAGTCGGCGAGCAGTTCTTC. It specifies CASSLGLAGVGEQFF.

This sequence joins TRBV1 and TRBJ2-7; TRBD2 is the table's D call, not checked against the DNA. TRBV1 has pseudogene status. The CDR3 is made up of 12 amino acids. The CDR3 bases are TGCACCCGGGGGAGTAGGACCTACGAGCAGTACTTC. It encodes CTRGSRTYEQYF.

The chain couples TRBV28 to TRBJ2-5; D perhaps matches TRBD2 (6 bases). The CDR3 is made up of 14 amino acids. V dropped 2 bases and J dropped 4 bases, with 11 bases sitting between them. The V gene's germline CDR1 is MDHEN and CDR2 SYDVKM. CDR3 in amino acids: CASSLGGSGETQYF. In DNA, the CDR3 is TGTGCCAGCAGTTTAGGAGGGAGCGGAGAGACCCAGTACTTC.

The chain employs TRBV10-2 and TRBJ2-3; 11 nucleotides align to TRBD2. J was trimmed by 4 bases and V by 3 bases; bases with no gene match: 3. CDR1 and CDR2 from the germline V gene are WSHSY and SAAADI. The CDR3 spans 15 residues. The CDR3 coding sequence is TGCGCCAGCAGTGAACTAGCGGGAGATGCAGATACGCAGTATTTT. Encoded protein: CASSELAGDADTQYF.

The CDR3 region has the DNA TGTGCCAGCGCGGGACAGCGAGGAAAAGAGACCCAGTACTTC. Translating it yields CASAGQRGKETQYF. The rearrangement uses TRBV27 and TRBJ2-5; perhaps TRBD1 as D (7 bases). CDR3 length: 14 amino acids. Germline CDR1 reads MNHEY; CDR2 reads SMNVEV (reference sequence). V shed 8 bases and J shed 3 bases, with 16 bases lying between them.

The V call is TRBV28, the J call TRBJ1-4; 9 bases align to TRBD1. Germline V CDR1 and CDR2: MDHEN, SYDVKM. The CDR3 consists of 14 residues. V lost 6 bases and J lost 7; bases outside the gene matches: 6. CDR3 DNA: TGTGCCAGCAGACTGACAGGGGGAGGTGAAAAACTGTTTTTT. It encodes CASRLTGGGEKLFF.